Following are 18 T cell receptor beta chains from one sample sequenced in a study of blood T cell repertoires in COVID-19. This table comes from immunoSEQ multiplex PCR, and its TCRdb copy is limited to in-frame clones, with some not included. The table shows about 140,000 clones, with approximately 83% occurring only once. The sample taken for sequencing was peripheral blood. These TCRs come from a human donor in a cohort sampled during active COVID-19.

The CDR3 nucleotides read TGTGCCAGCAGCTTCAGCGGGACCACCACTGGGGCCAACGTCCTGACTTTC. Its protein product is CASSFSGTTTGANVLTF. This chain connects TRBV7-3 to TRBJ2-6, with 7 bases aligning to TRBD2. This CDR3 has 17 residues. V lost 3 bases and J lost 2; bases outside the gene matches: 7. Germline-derived CDR1 and CDR2 are SGHTA and FQGTGA.

The chain carries TRBV4-2 and TRBJ2-7, with 7 bases lining up with TRBD2. There are 15 residues in the CDR3. CDR1 and CDR2 from the germline V gene are LGHNA and YNFKEQ. Trimming took 0 bases from V and 6 from J; bases not matched to a gene: 8. In DNA, the CDR3 is TGTGCCAGCAGCCAAGACCAGCGGGAAATTCGCGAGCAGTACTTC. Its protein product is CASSQDQREIREQYF.

The chain carries TRBV4-3 and TRBJ2-2, with a tentative D call TRBD1 (7 bases). The CDR3 loop spans 15 amino acids. V was pared by 1 base and J by 6 bases, with 12 bases between. Germline V gene sequence: CDR1 LGHNA, CDR2 YSLEER. As DNA, the CDR3 is TGCGCCAGCAGCCAAGTTCCCAGGGGGGCCGGGGAGCTGTTTTTT. It translates to CASSQVPRGAGELFF.

This clone was counted between two and nine times. This chain uses TRBV7-2 with TRBJ2-1; 15 positions agree with TRBD2. Germline CDR1 and CDR2: SGHTA and FQGNSA. The CDR3 has 17 amino acids. Trimming at V came to 5 bases and at J to 7 bases, leaving 9 bases not matched to a gene. The CDR3 loop reads CASSPPGLAGGENEQFF. The CDR3 DNA reads TGTGCCAGCAGCCCGCCGGGACTAGCGGGAGGTGAGAATGAGCAGTTCTTC. The whole variable domain, filled in from reference TRBV7-2 and TRBJ2-1, reads GAGVSQSPSNKVTEKGKDVELRCDPISGHTALYWYRQSLGQGLEFLIYFQGNSAPDKSGLPSDRFSAERTGGSVSTLTIQRTQQEDSAVYLCASSPPGLAGGENEQFFGPGTRLTVL.

This rearrangement joins TRBV2 to TRBJ1-2; D not resolved. The V end was cut by 8 bases, the J end by 1 base, with 11 bases between. Germline V gene data show CDR1 as SNHLY and CDR2 as FYNNEI. The CDR3 totals 13 residues. CDR3 sequence reads: CASWRRINYGYTF. The CDR3 DNA sequence: TGTGCCAGCTGGAGACGGATTAACTATGGCTACACCTTC.

The V gene is TRBV29-1, the J gene TRBJ2-1; TRBD2 aligns across 7 bases. The CDR3 runs to 14 residues. CDR1 and CDR2 (germline): SQVTM, ANQGSEA. V lost 7 bases to trimming and J lost 7 bases; unmatched junction nucleotides: 13. The chain's CDR3 is CSAAKPQRGNEQFF. CDR3 in DNA: TGCAGCGCCGCCAAACCCCAGCGGGGTAATGAGCAGTTCTTC.

The chain has TRBV28 and TRBJ1-5, with D uncertain. Germline loops: CDR1 MDHEN, CDR2 SYDVKM. V was cut by 7 bases and J by 3 bases, with 7 bases left in between. The CDR3 is 12 amino acids. The CDR3 DNA reads TGTGCCAGCAATAGCCTCAATCAGCCCCAGCATTTT. Its translation: CASNSLNQPQHF.

The chain recombines TRBV5-1 with TRBJ1-1, with no clear D. Germline CDR1 is SGHRS and CDR2 is YFSETQ. Trimming stripped 2 bases from V and 0 bases from J, with 8 bases between. The CDR3 is made up of 14 amino acids. CDR3 region: CASSFDMLNTEAFF. For the CDR3, the DNA is TGCGCCAGCAGCTTTGACATGCTGAACACTGAAGCTTTCTTT.

The chain combines TRBV4-1 with TRBJ2-7, with 12 positions matching TRBD2. The junction had 2 bases not matched to a gene; V was cut back by 1 base and J by 4 bases. The CDR3 has 15 residues. Germline V gene lookup returns CDR1 MGHRA and CDR2 YSYEKL. The CDR3 bases are TGCGCCAGCAGCCAAGCCACTAGCGGGAGGTACGAGCAGTACTTC. This sequence encodes CASSQATSGRYEQYF.

The chain recombines TRBV4-3 with TRBJ2-2, with 9 nucleotides matching TRBD2. With 1 base clipped from V and 5 bases from J, the junction kept 11 bases outside the gene matches. The length of the CDR3 is 18 residues. In germline, CDR1 is LGHNA, CDR2 YSLEER. The CDR3 nucleotides read TGCGCCAGCAGCCAAGGACCGGGACTAGCATGGGGAACCGGGGAGCTGTTTTTT. Translation gives CASSQGPGLAWGTGELFF.

Here the CDR3 reads CASSLGLAGASQETQYF. The CDR3 nucleotides read TGTGCCAGCAGTTTAGGCCTAGCGGGAGCATCCCAAGAGACCCAGTACTTC. This chain uses TRBV27 with TRBJ2-5, with 10 positions matching TRBD2. The CDR3 covers 17 residues. Losses at the gene ends were 2 bases for V and 1 base for J; bases not matched to a gene: 7. In germline, CDR1 is MNHEY, CDR2 SMNVEV (reference sequence).

The V call is TRBV7-2, the J call TRBJ1-4; 7 bases line up with TRBD1. Per the germline V gene, CDR1 is SGHTA and CDR2 is FQGNSA. With 1 base clipped from V and 7 bases from J, the junction kept 9 bases outside the gene matches. This CDR3 has 16 amino acids. As DNA, the CDR3 is TGTGCCAGCAGCTTAGGAGGGGGCCGTTCGGGTGAAAAACTGTTTTTT. Translating gives CASSLGGGRSGEKLFF.

The chain uses TRBV11-3 and TRBJ1-1; TRBD1 is a possible D gene (6 bases). This CDR3 comprises 13 residues. Germline loops: CDR1 SGHNT, CDR2 YENEEA. Trimming took 3 bases from V and 3 from J, leaving 8 bases between them. CDR3 sequence: CASSFGQYTEAFF. The CDR3 nucleotides read TGTGCCAGCAGCTTTGGACAGTACACTGAAGCTTTCTTT.

V gene TRBV29-1 combines with J gene TRBJ1-2; possible D gene TRBD1, 5 bases. CDR3 length equals 15 residues. Trimming removed 1 base at V and 8 bases at J, with 20 bases between. In germline, CDR1 is SQVTM, CDR2 ANQGSEA. CDR3 residues: CSVEAGPGGYSGYTF. CDR3 in DNA: TGCAGCGTTGAAGCGGGTCCGGGGGGTTACAGCGGCTACACCTTC. Complete variable domain (other parts from reference TRBV29-1 and TRBJ1-2): SAVISQKPSRDICQRGTSLTIQCQVDSQVTMMFWYRQQPGQSLTLIATANQGSEATYESGFVIDKFPISRPNLTFSTLTVSNMSPEDSSIYLCSVEAGPGGYSGYTFGSGTRLTVV.

V is TRBV11-1 and J is TRBJ2-1, with 9 bases that match TRBD2. V trimming: 7 bases; J trimming: 4 bases; junction bases outside the gene matches: 8. Germline CDR1 and CDR2: SGHAT and FQDESV (reference sequence). The CDR3 totals 15 residues. The CDR3 DNA follows: TGTGCCAGCACAAAAAGCGGGAGGCTTTACAATGAGCAGTTCTTC. This translates into CASTKSGRLYNEQFF.

This sequence joins TRBV27 and TRBJ1-2; TRBD1 matches at 8 bases. Germline CDR1 reads MNHEY; CDR2 reads SMNVEV (reference sequence). The CDR3 spans 13 residues. V shed 6 bases and J 7 bases; nucleotides not matched to a gene: 7. The CDR3 sequence is CASSLGQAGGYTF. CDR3 DNA sequence: TGTGCCAGCAGCCTGGGACAGGCAGGTGGCTACACCTTC.

The CDR3: CASTSRGGQGGTGELFF. The CDR3 nucleotides are TGTGCCAGTACCTCACGAGGGGGACAGGGAGGGACCGGGGAGCTGTTTTTT. V usage is TRBV19 and J usage is TRBJ2-2; 9 bases are shared with TRBD1. V lost 7 bases to trimming and J lost 5 bases; unmatched junction nucleotides: 14. The CDR3 spans 17 residues. CDR1 is LNHDA and CDR2 is SQIVND in the germline V gene (reference sequence).

The chain uses TRBV6-4 and TRBJ2-2; 7 nucleotides agree with TRBD2. The junction had 4 bases not matched to a gene; V was cut back by 7 bases and J by 2 bases. The CDR3 runs 14 residues. Germline V lookup: CDR1 MRHNA, CDR2 SNTAGT. This CDR3 is CASMAGVNTGELFF. CDR3 coding DNA: TGTGCCAGCATGGCGGGAGTCAACACCGGGGAGCTGTTTTTT.